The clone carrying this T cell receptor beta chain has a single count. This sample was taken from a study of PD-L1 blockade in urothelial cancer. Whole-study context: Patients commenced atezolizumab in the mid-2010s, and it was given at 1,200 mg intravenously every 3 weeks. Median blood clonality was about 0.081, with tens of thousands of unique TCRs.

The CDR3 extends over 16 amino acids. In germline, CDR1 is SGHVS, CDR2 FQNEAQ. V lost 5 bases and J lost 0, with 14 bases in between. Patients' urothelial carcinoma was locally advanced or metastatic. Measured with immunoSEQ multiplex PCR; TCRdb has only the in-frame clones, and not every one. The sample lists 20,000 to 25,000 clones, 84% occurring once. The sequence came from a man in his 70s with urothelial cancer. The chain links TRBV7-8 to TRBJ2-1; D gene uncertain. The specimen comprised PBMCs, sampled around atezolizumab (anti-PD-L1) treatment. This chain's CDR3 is CASSPLLGLSYNEQFF. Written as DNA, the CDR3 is TGTGCCAGCAGCCCGCTTCTGGGCCTCTCCTACAATGAGCAGTTCTTC.